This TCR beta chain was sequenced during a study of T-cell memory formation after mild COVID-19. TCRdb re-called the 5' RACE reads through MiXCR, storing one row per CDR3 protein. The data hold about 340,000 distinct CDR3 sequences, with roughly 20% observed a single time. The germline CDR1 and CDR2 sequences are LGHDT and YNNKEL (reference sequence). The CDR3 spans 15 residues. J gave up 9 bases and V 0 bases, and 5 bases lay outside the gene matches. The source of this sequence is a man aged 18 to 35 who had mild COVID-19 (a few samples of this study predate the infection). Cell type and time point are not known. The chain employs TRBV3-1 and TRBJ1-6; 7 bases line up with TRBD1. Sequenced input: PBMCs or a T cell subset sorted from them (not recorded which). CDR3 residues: CASSQEGGRGSPLHF. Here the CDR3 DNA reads TGTGCCAGCAGCCAAGAAGGGGGCCGTGGTTCACCCCTCCACTTT.